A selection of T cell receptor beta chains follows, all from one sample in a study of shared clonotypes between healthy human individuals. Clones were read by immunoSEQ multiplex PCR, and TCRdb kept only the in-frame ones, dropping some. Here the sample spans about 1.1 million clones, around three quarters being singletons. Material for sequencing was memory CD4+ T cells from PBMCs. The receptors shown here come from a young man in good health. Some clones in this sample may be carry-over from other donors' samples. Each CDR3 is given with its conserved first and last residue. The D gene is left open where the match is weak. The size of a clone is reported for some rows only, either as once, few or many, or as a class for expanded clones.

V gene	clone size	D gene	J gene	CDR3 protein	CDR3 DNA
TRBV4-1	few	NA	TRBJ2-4	CASSQVGGGAKNIQYF	TGCGCCAGCAGCCAAGTAGGGGGGGGAGCCAAAAACATTCAGTACTTC
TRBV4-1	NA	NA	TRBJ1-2	CASSQGPYGYTF	TGCGCCAGCAGCCAAGGGCCATATGGCTACACCTTC
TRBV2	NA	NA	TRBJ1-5	CASSSPIDTVEPQHF	TGTGCCAGCAGTAGTCCCATCGATACCGTTGAGCCCCAGCATTTT
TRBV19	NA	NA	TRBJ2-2	CASTDTNTGELFF	TGTGCCAGTACGGACACTAACACCGGGGAGCTGTTTTTT
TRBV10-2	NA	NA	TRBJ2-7	CASTHEQYF	TGCGCCAGCACCCACGAGCAGTACTTC
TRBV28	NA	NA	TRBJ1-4	CASSPRSTTNEKLFF	TGTGCCAGCAGTCCCCGTTCCACAACTAATGAAAAACTGTTTTTT
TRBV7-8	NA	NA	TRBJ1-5	CASSLAESLQPQHF	TGTGCCAGCAGCTTAGCGGAGAGTCTCCAGCCCCAGCATTTT
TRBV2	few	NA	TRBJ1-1	CASSDFENTEAFF	TGTGCCAGCAGTGACTTCGAGAACACTGAAGCTTTCTTT
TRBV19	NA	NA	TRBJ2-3	CASTLGPDTDTQYF	TGTGCCAGTACCCTCGGACCCGACACAGATACGCAGTATTTT
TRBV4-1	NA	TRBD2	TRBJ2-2	CASSPSGRDTGELFF	TGCGCCAGCAGCCCAAGCGGGAGGGACACCGGGGAGCTGTTTTTT
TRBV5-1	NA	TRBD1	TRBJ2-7	CASSLGLVRQGDEQYF	TGCGCCAGCAGCTTGGGATTAGTTCGACAGGGCGACGAGCAGTACTTC
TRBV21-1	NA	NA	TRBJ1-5	CASSKWGTGGQPQHF	TGTGCCAGCAGCAAATGGGGGACAGGGGGACAGCCCCAGCATTTT
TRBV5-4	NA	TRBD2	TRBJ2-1	CASSPPGLGGNEQFF	TGTGCCAGCAGCCCGCCGGGACTAGGTGGCAATGAGCAGTTCTTC
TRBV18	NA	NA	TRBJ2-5	CASSPRQGWQETQYF	TGTGCCAGCTCACCACGTCAGGGGTGGCAAGAGACCCAGTACTTC
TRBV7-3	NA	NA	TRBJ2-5	CASSLGGIAQETQYF	TGTGCCAGCAGCTTAGGAGGGATCGCCCAAGAGACCCAGTACTTC
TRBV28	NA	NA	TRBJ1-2	CASKWENYGYTF	TGTGCCAGCAAGTGGGAAAACTATGGCTACACCTTC
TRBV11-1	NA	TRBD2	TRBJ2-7	CASSPFHSGSRNEQYF	TGTGCCAGCAGCCCCTTCCATAGCGGGAGTCGGAACGAGCAGTACTTC
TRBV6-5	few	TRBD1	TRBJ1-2	CASSYQGFTGGKGYTF	TGTGCCAGCAGTTATCAGGGTTTTACAGGGGGAAAGGGCTACACCTTC
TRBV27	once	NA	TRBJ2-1	CASSLKGWVGAKIYNEQFF	TGTGCCAGCAGTTTAAAGGGTTGGGTCGGGGCCAAGATCTACAATGAGCAGTTCTTC
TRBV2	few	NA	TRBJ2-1	CASVLGAVYNEQFF	TGTGCCAGCGTTCTGGGGGCCGTTTACAATGAGCAGTTCTTC
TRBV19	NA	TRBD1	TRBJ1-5	CASRRAGQGGQPQHF	TGTGCCAGTAGAAGAGCGGGACAGGGGGGACAGCCCCAGCATTTT
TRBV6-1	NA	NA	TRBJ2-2	CASSDLRVGLFF	TGTGCCAGCAGTGACCTACGGGTGGGGCTGTTTTTT